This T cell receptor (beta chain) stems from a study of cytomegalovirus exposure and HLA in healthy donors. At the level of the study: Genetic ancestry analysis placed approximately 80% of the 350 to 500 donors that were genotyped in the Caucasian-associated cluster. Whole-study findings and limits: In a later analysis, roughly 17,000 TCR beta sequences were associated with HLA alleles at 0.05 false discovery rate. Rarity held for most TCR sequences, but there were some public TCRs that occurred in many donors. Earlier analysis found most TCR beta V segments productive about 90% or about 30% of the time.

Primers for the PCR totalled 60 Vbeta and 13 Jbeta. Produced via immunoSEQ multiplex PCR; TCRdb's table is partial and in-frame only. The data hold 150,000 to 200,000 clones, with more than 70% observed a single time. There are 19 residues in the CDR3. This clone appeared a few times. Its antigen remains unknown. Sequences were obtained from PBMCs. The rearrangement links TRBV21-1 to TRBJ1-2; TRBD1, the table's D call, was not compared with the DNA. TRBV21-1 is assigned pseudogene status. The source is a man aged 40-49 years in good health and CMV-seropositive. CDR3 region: CASSVRTARGPPSNYGYTF. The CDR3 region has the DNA TGTGCCAGCAGCGTGCGAACGGCCAGGGGGCCCCCCTCTAACTATGGCTACACCTTC.